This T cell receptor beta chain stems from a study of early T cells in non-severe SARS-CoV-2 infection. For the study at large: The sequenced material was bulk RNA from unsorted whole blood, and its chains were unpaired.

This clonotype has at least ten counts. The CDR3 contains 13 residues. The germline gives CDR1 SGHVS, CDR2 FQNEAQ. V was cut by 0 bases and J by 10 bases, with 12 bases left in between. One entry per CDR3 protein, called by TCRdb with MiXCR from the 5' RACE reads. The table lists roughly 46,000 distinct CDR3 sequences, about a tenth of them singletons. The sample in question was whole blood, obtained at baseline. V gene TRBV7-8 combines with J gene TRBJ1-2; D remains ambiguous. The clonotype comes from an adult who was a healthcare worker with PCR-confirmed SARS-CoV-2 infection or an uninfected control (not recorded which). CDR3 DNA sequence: TGTGCCAGCAGCTTAGCGGGGTCCGGCGTCTACACCTTC. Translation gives CASSLAGSGVYTF.